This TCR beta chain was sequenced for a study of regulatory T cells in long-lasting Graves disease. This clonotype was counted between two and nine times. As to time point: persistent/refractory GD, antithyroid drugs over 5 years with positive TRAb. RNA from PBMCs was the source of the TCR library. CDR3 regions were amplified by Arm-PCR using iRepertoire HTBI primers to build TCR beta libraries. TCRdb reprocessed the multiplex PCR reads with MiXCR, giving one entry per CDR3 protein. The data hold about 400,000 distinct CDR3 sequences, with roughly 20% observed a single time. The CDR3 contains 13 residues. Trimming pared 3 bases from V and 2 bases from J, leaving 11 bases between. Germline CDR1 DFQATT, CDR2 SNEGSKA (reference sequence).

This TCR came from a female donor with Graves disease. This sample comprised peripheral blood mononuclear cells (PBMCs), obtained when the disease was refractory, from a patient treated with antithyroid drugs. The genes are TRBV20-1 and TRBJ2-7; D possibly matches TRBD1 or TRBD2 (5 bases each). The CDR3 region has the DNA TGCAGTGCTAGCGGGGACCGCACCTACGAGCAGTACTTC. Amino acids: CSASGDRTYEQYF.